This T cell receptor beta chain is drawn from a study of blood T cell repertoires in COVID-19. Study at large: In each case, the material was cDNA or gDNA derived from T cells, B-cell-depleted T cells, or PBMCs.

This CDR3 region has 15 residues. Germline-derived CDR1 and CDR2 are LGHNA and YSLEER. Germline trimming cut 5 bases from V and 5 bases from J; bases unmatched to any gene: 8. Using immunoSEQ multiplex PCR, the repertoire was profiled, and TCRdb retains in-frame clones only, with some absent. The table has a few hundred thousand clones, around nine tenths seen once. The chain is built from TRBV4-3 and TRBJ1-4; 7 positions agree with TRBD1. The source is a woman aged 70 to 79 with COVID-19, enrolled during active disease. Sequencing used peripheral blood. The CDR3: CASSYAGTVNEKLFF. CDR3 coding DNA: TGCGCCAGCAGCTACGCCGGGACAGTAAATGAAAAACTGTTTTTT.